This TCR beta chain was sequenced during a study of vaccination and CD4 T cells after COVID-19. In regard to this clonotype: Its target is unknown.

The treatment is: roughly nine-day PBMC culture with coronavirus spike peptide pools or control peptides (ViraFEST assay). The unexposed donor's CD4+ T cells were collected before the COVID-19 pandemic (2011-2018). V lost 4 bases, J lost 10 bases, and 7 bases stayed unmatched. The CDR3 is 14 amino acids. Germline-derived CDR1 and CDR2 are DFQATT and SNEGSKA (reference sequence). Scientists ran DNA taken from cultured CD4+ T cells through the Oncomine TCR Beta short-read assay for sequencing. A single record per CDR3 protein comes from TCRdb applying MiXCR to the PCR reads. This table holds 9,000 to 10,000 distinct CDR3 sequences, about 44% found once.

J is TRBJ1-6 and V is TRBV20-1; 10 nucleotides align to TRBD1. Source material: CD4+ T cells from blood, cultured in vitro. This receptor was obtained from a human donor in good health. The CDR3 region has the DNA TGCAGTGCTAAAAAGACAGGGGGCTACTCACCCCTCCACTTT. This codes for CSAKKTGGYSPLHF.